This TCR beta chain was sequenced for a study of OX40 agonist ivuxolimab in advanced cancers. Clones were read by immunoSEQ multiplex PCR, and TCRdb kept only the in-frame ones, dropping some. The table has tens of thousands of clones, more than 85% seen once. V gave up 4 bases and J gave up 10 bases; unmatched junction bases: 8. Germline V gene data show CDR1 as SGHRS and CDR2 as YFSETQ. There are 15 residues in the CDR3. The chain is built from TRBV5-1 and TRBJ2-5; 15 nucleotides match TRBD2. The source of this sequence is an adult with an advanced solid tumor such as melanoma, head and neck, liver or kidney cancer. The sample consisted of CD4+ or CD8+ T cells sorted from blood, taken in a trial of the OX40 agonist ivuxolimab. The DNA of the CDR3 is TGCGCCAGCAGCGCCGGGACTAGCGGGAGGTCCGTCCAGTACTTC. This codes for CASSAGTSGRSVQYF.